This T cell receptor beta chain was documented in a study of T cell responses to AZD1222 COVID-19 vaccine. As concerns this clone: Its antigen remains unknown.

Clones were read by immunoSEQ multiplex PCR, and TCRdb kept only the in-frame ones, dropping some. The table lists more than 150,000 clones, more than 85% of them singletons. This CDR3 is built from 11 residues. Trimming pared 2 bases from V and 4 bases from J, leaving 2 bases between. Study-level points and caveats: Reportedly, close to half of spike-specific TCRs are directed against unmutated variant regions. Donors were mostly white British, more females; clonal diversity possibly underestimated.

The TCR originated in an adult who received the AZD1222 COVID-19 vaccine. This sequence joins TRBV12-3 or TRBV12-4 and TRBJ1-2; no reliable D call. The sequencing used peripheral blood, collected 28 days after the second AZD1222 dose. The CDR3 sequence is CASSLSYGYTF. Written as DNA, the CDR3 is TGTGCCAGCAGTTTATCCTATGGCTACACCTTC.